The 28 T cell receptor beta chains presented below share a single source sample, sequenced in a study of T cell responses to AZD1222 COVID-19 vaccine. Using immunoSEQ multiplex PCR, the repertoire was profiled, and TCRdb retains in-frame clones only, with some absent. The table has 170,000 or so clones, about nine tenths seen once; the top ten hold approximately 3%. The sample here was peripheral blood, taken on day 0 of AZD1222 vaccination. The receptors shown here come from an adult in good health.

This chain uses TRBV27 with TRBJ1-5; D is perhaps TRBD1 (5 bases). CDR1 is MNHEY and CDR2 is SMNVEV in the germline V gene (reference sequence). CDR3 length: 13 residues. Deletions cut 6 bases from V and 9 bases from J, with 15 bases between. The CDR3 loop is CASRAAGVGPQHF. CDR3 coding DNA: TGTGCCAGCAGGGCTGCGGGGGTCGGGCCCCAGCATTTT.

The rearrangement uses TRBV27 and TRBJ2-1; TRBD2 might be the D (6 bases). The ends were cut back, 5 bases at V and 3 bases at J, with 11 bases in the middle. This CDR3 has 14 amino acids. Germline V gene data show CDR1 as MNHEY and CDR2 as SMNVEV (reference sequence). Here the CDR3 DNA reads TGTGCCAGCAGTGTGAGGCGGGGCTACAATGAGCAGTTCTTC. Its protein is CASSVRRGYNEQFF.

The chain combines TRBV5-1 with TRBJ2-1; the match to TRBD2 covers 14 bases. This CDR3 has 18 residues. J lost 9 bases, V lost 4 bases, and 15 bases had no gene match. Germline CDR1 is SGHRS and CDR2 is YFSETQ. DNA of the CDR3: TGCGCCAGCAGCCCGACTAGCGGGGGGGCCTTTGGTCTTCGTGAGCAGTTCTTC. This gives the protein CASSPTSGGAFGLREQFF. The whole variable domain, filled in from reference TRBV5-1 and TRBJ2-1, reads KAGVTQTPRYLIKTRGQQVTLSCSPISGHRSVSWYQQTPGQGLQFLFEYFSETQRNKGNFPGRFSGRQFSNSRSEMNVSTLELGDSALYLCASSPTSGGAFGLREQFFGPGTRLTVL.

This chain links TRBV12-3 or TRBV12-4 with TRBJ2-1; D not certain. The germline V and J ends were trimmed by 8 bases and 5 bases, with 7 bases remaining between them. The CDR3 covers 11 residues. This chain's CDR3 is CASSYNNEQFF. DNA for the CDR3: TGTGCCAGCTCCTACAACAATGAGCAGTTCTTC.

The rearrangement uses TRBV7-8 and TRBJ2-2, with D possibly being TRBD1 (5 bases). This CDR3 is built from 14 residues. The ends were cut back, 5 bases at V and 4 bases at J, with 11 bases in the middle. From germline, CDR1 is SGHVS and CDR2 FQNEAQ. The CDR3 loop reads CASSHDRSTGELFF. The CDR3 DNA follows: TGTGCCAGCAGCCACGACAGATCCACCGGGGAGCTGTTTTTT.

V is TRBV4-2 and J is TRBJ2-5; the match to TRBD1 covers 10 bases. Germline-derived CDR1 and CDR2 are LGHNA and YNFKEQ. The CDR3 covers 17 residues. After removal of 2 bases from V and 1 base from J, the junction contained 7 bases not matched to a gene. The CDR3 protein is CASSQRGGQGTQETQYF. In nucleotides, the CDR3 is TGTGCCAGCAGCCAACGGGGGGGACAGGGGACCCAAGAGACCCAGTACTTC.

The gene calls are TRBV7-2 and TRBJ1-2, with unresolved D. V lost 5 bases to trimming and J lost 4 bases, with 11 bases between them. Germline V lookup: CDR1 SGHTA, CDR2 FQGNSA. The CDR3 extends over 13 amino acids. The CDR3 DNA follows: TGTGCCAGCAGCCCCGACACCCGCTATGGCTACACCTTC. Protein product: CASSPDTRYGYTF.

The rearrangement uses TRBV27 and TRBJ2-1; TRBD2 matches at 9 bases. V dropped 3 bases and J dropped 3; count of bases not matched to a gene: 12. Germline CDR1 reads MNHEY; CDR2 reads SMNVEV (reference sequence). The CDR3 length is 18 residues. DNA of the CDR3: TGTGCCAGCAGTTTTGAAAGCGGGGGGACCTCGGGCTACAATGAGCAGTTCTTC. Protein sequence: CASSFESGGTSGYNEQFF.

The chain is built from TRBV27 and TRBJ1-2; D not certain. This CDR3 region has 15 residues. The germline CDR1 and CDR2 sequences are MNHEY and SMNVEV (reference sequence). Trimming stripped 2 bases from V and 4 bases from J, with 14 bases between. CDR3 DNA: TGTGCCAGCAGTTTAGAGCTTGAACTGGGCTATGGCTACACCTTC. Amino acid sequence: CASSLELELGYGYTF.

The rearrangement uses TRBV3-1 (or the pseudogene TRBV3-2) and TRBJ2-7; 12 nucleotides line up with TRBD1. In germline, CDR1 is LGHDT, CDR2 YNNKEL (reference sequence). Trimming cost V 3 bases and J 4 bases; bases outside gene matches: 10. CDR3 length: 17 residues. DNA of the CDR3: TGTGCCAGCAGCCATCAAACCCCGGGACAGGGGGCATACGAGCAGTACTTC. Translating it yields CASSHQTPGQGAYEQYF.

J is TRBJ1-2 and V is TRBV9; D is undetermined. Germline V gene sequence: CDR1 SGDLS, CDR2 YYNGEE. Trimming took 4 bases from V and 3 from J, leaving 4 bases between them. This CDR3 has 11 residues. The CDR3 region has the DNA TGTGCCAGCAGCAGTGACTATGGCTACACCTTC. It encodes CASSSDYGYTF.

This clone was counted at least ten times. This chain links TRBV7-8 with TRBJ2-1, with 7 bases identical to TRBD1. This CDR3 is built from 15 residues. V lost 5 bases to trimming and J lost 6 bases; unmatched junction nucleotides: 10. The germline V gene encodes CDR1 SGHVS and CDR2 FQNEAQ. The CDR3: CASSPRQGPSNEQFF. Here the CDR3 DNA reads TGTGCCAGCAGCCCGAGACAGGGCCCCAGCAATGAGCAGTTCTTC.

The rearrangement joins TRBV4-1 to TRBJ1-1; 11 bases align to TRBD1. The CDR3 loop spans 22 amino acids. Germline lookup yields CDR1 MGHRA and CDR2 YSYEKL. The V segment lost 3 bases and the J segment 0 bases; nucleotides outside the gene matches: 21. The CDR3 reads CASSQATGTGGLPGLLNTEAFF. The DNA of the CDR3 is TGCGCCAGCAGCCAGGCAACCGGGACAGGGGGTTTGCCCGGCCTTCTGAACACTGAAGCTTTCTTT.

This clone was detected only a few times. The V gene is TRBV3-1 (or the pseudogene TRBV3-2), the J gene TRBJ2-5; 9 bases map to TRBD2. CDR1 is LGHDT, CDR2 YNNKEL, per germline (reference sequence). This CDR3 is 14 amino acids long. V gave up 5 bases and J gave up 5 bases; unmatched junction bases: 6. The CDR3 loop reads CASSIASGAETQYF. CDR3 in DNA: TGTGCCAGCAGCATAGCTAGCGGGGCGGAGACCCAGTACTTC.

The chain joins TRBV4-3 to TRBJ2-3, with a tentative D call TRBD2 (6 bases). CDR3 size: 14 residues. Deletions cut 1 base from V and 4 bases from J, with 9 bases between. Germline CDR1 and CDR2: LGHNA and YSLEER. CDR3 nucleotides: TGCGCCAGCAGCCAAGTCGGGGACTCAGATACGCAGTATTTT. It is translated as CASSQVGDSDTQYF.

V usage is TRBV18 and J usage is TRBJ1-2; a weak D match, TRBD1 (6 bases). Germline V gene sequence: CDR1 KGHSH, CDR2 LQKENI. The CDR3 spans 16 residues. V lost 0 bases, J lost 5 bases, and 16 bases lay in between. The CDR3 region is CASSPPRDRSIYGYTF. DNA of the CDR3: TGTGCCAGCTCACCACCCCGAGACAGGAGTATTTATGGCTACACCTTC.

This clone showed up just a few times. The chain couples TRBV4-3 to TRBJ2-7; D ambiguous. The CDR3 totals 15 residues. V was cut by 0 bases and J by 4 bases, with 13 bases left in between. Germline CDR1 LGHNA, CDR2 YSLEER. CDR3 amino acids: CASSQDSGPGYEQYF. The CDR3 coding sequence is TGCGCCAGCAGCCAAGACTCAGGCCCAGGATACGAGCAGTACTTC.

This clone was recorded a few times. The genes are TRBV4-1 and TRBJ1-6; D is perhaps TRBD1 (6 bases). The CDR3 runs 20 residues. Between the trimmed V and J ends, which lost 0 bases and 5 bases, there was a span of 23 bases. Germline-derived CDR1 and CDR2 are MGHRA and YSYEKL. CDR3 loop: CASSQDPGGAFSVNNSPLHF. The CDR3 nucleotides are TGCGCCAGCAGCCAAGATCCCGGGGGCGCGTTCTCAGTGAATAATTCACCCCTCCACTTT.

This chain uses TRBV30 with TRBJ1-1; 9 bases are shared with TRBD1. The V and J ends lost 2 bases and 0 bases, in that order; junction bases with no gene match: 10. The CDR3 extends over 17 amino acids. Germline CDR1 reads GTSNPN; CDR2 reads SVGIG (reference sequence). CDR3 nucleotide sequence: TGTGCCTGGAGTTTGGGGCGGACAGGGGACATGAACACTGAAGCTTTCTTT. It translates to CAWSLGRTGDMNTEAFF.

The V call is TRBV7-3, the J call TRBJ1-2; 7 bases map to TRBD1. Trimming took 5 bases from V and 7 from J; bases not matched to a gene: 10. This CDR3 is 14 amino acids long. CDR1 and CDR2 (germline): SGHTA, FQGTGA. The CDR3 is CASSVLQGLGGYTF. CDR3 DNA: TGTGCCAGCAGCGTATTACAGGGGTTGGGTGGCTACACCTTC.

This rearrangement joins TRBV7-8 to TRBJ2-7; 7 nucleotides agree with TRBD1. J was trimmed by 0 bases and V by 5 bases; bases with no gene match: 7. CDR1 and CDR2 (germline): SGHVS, FQNEAQ. CDR3 size: 15 residues. The CDR3 here is CASSDLGGVSYEQYF. DNA for the CDR3: TGTGCCAGCAGCGACCTAGGGGGCGTCTCCTACGAGCAGTACTTC.

V is TRBV25-1 and J is TRBJ1-1; D perhaps matches TRBD1 (5 bases). CDR3 size: 15 residues. From germline, CDR1 is MGHDK and CDR2 SYGVNS. Between the trimmed V and J ends, which lost 1 base and 3 bases, there was a span of 12 bases. CDR3 sequence reads: CASSESRTLYTEAFF. For the CDR3, the DNA is TGTGCCAGCAGTGAATCAAGGACACTTTACACTGAAGCTTTCTTT. The full variable domain, completed using reference TRBV25-1 and TRBJ1-1, is EADIYQTPRYLVIGTGKKITLECSQTMGHDKMYWYQQDPGMELHLIHYSYGVNSTEKGDLSSESTVSRIRTEHFPLTLESARPSHTSQYLCASSESRTLYTEAFFGQGTRLTVV.

The gene calls are TRBV4-3 and TRBJ2-7, with D unresolved. V was trimmed by 0 bases and J by 4 bases, leaving 13 bases between them. Germline V CDR1 and CDR2: LGHNA, YSLEER. CDR3 length equals 15 residues. The DNA of the CDR3 is TGCGCCAGCAGCCAAGAACGACGCGGAGAATACGAGCAGTACTTC. It is translated as CASSQERRGEYEQYF.

This chain uses TRBV5-5 with TRBJ1-5; D gene unclear. V lost 0 bases to trimming and J lost 0 bases, with 13 bases between them. The CDR3 loop spans 17 amino acids. Germline assignment: CDR1 SGHKS and CDR2 YYEKEE (reference sequence). CDR3 bases: TGTGCCAGCAGCTTGGGCCTCAATGGGTATAGCAATCAGCCCCAGCATTTT. The encoded protein is CASSLGLNGYSNQPQHF.

This rearrangement joins TRBV7-9 to TRBJ2-1; D is undetermined. The CDR3 has 13 amino acids. The V end lost 0 bases, the J end lost 9 bases, and 9 bases lay between the germline ends. The germline V gene has CDR1 SEHNR and CDR2 FQNEAQ (reference sequence). The CDR3 region is CASSLARAPEQFF. The CDR3 nucleotides are TGTGCCAGCAGCTTAGCCCGAGCACCTGAGCAGTTCTTC.

V usage is TRBV11-3 and J usage is TRBJ2-3, with 10 bases identical to TRBD2. CDR3 length: 16 amino acids. In germline, CDR1 is SGHNT, CDR2 YENEEA. Germline trimming cut 3 bases from V and 5 bases from J; bases unmatched to any gene: 8. The CDR3 DNA sequence: TGTGCCAGCAGCTTCTCAGCGGGGGGGCTTGGAGATACGCAGTATTTT. As protein: CASSFSAGGLGDTQYF.

This chain links TRBV3-1 (or the pseudogene TRBV3-2) with TRBJ2-3, with TRBD1 matching over 7 bases. CDR1 and CDR2 from the germline V gene are LGHDT and YNNKEL (reference sequence). V shed 2 bases, J shed 2 bases, and the junction held 4 bases outside the gene matches. This CDR3 has 15 amino acids. The CDR3 sequence is CASSQLQGSTDTQYF. As DNA, the CDR3 is TGTGCCAGCAGCCAATTACAGGGGTCCACAGATACGCAGTATTTT.

The chain is built from TRBV7-8 and TRBJ1-2; unclear D gene. The CDR3 runs to 12 residues. Trimming took 5 bases from V and 3 from J, leaving 7 bases between them. From germline, CDR1 is SGHVS and CDR2 FQNEAQ. CDR3 amino acids: CASSARDYGYTF. CDR3 nucleotides: TGTGCCAGCAGCGCTCGGGACTATGGCTACACCTTC.